This TCR beta chain came from a study of cytomegalovirus exposure and HLA in healthy donors listed by TCRdb under 2017. Notes on the research overall: An earlier analysis of some 600 of the donors reported 276 Gb of sequence data and around 110 million unique TCR beta sequences obtained from around 180 million T cells. Around 330 gigabases of sequencing data and approximately 91 million unique TCR sequences made up an early release that covered 640 HLA-typed donors. The genetic ancestry cluster associated with self-reported Caucasian donors included 80% to 90% of the roughly 410 genotyped donors. The study aimed to test whether cataloging public T cell receptors could reveal signatures of past pathogen exposure. Using immunosequencing, the study profiled T cell repertoires from about 610 subjects and related those repertoires to cytomegalovirus serostatus. Besides the first cohort of under 700 subjects, a separate validation cohort made up of over a hundred different subjects was used. The study combined high-throughput TCR immunosequencing, statistical association of individual TCRs with disease status, and machine learning to predict cytomegalovirus infection status. A later analysis re-examined previously published TCR beta repertoires from over 500 donors and added high-resolution HLA genotyping to investigate patterns of TCR occurrence. Rather than using new phenotypic data, the later analysis identified candidate immune exposures from TCR beta sequences and from how often those sequences occurred across donors. An earlier analysis of around 540 of the donors applied high-throughput TCR beta sequencing to assess whether each TCR beta V gene segment acted as functional or pseudogenic. Donor age, sex, ethnicity and CMV serostatus were collected together with the repertoire data. A later genetic analysis used genome-wide SNP genotypes for about 60% of the roughly 700 donors, treating that subset as a discovery cohort. All discovery cohort repertoires had been generated on a single sequencing platform. HLA typing covered class I and class II loci at four-digit resolution. Typing coverage varied by locus: roughly 629-630 donors for A, B, C, DRB1 and DQB1; roughly 520 for DQA1; about 570 for DPA1; roughly 450 for DPB1. Four to six DR-DQ haplotypes were handled as single units for association and clustering, since linkage in the cohort was strong. On average, roughly 240,000 unique TCR beta nucleotide sequences were sequenced per donor among some 420 genotyped donors of the cohort, with 15% to 20% of those sequences being non-productive.

As regards this clone: Its antigen has not been determined. The sample holds no much larger clone one base away, and base qualities are not on file.

The cohort comprised some 730 healthy bone marrow donors. At the time of sampling, all cohort members were nominally healthy, though unrecorded immune exposures were likely present. The donor tested CMV seronegative, placing the donor among the 352 seronegative members of the cohort. Every donor gave a peripheral blood sample, and the peripheral blood mononuclear cells from that sample were used for TCR beta sequencing. Genomic DNA was extracted from the blood cell samples with the Qiagen DNeasy Blood Extraction Kit. Preparation of the library involved the immunoSEQ multiplex PCR assay. For the multiplex PCR, a mixture combining 60 forward primers for TCR Vbeta segments and 13 reverse primers for TCR Jbeta segments was used. The CDR3 region of rearranged TCR beta genes was amplified from genomic DNA with a multiplex PCR assay. The amplified TCR beta libraries were sequenced on the Illumina HiSeq System as 87-base-pair reads. The paper's data handling went like this. A later analysis tallied 80 million to 95 million unique TCR beta chains across the 666 repertoires, and some 12 million of those chains were shared by two or more donors. Raw reads were error-corrected and collapsed into unique sequences by a nearest-neighbor algorithm in which closely related sequences were merged to remove PCR and sequencing errors. V, D and J gene segments were assigned by aligning CDR3 sequences to IMGT reference sequences. For a sequence to be retained, a match of at least six nucleotides was required to both a V gene segment and a J gene segment. A rearrangement was called productive if the CDR3 had no stop codons and remained in frame with V and J, and every other rearrangement was called non-productive. CDR3 was defined by IMGT convention, running from the second conserved V-encoded cysteine to the conserved J-encoded phenylalanine. The earlier analysis of a few hundred of the donors excluded sequences that lacked an unambiguous match to a single V gene segment. In an earlier analysis of around 600 of the donors, V segments were called functional above 56.7% productive rearrangements and were called segregating when the between-donor standard deviation exceeded 5%. A statistical classification framework was built for diagnosing cytomegalovirus status from the catalog of TCR beta chain sequences. In a later analysis, V and J genes were assigned by comparing TCR nucleotide sequences against IMGT/GENE-DB human TR gene sequences. In a later analysis, CDR3 sequences and most-parsimonious VDJ recombination scenarios were assigned using the TCRdist pipeline. In a later analysis, each TCR beta chain was defined by its CDR3 amino acid sequence together with its V-gene family, and reads lacking a unique V-gene family were excluded. A later analysis removed 592 highly shared, low-generation-probability nucleotide sequences to deal with suspected cross-contamination and a sequencing artifact. In a later analysis, a clonal expansion index for each public chain was calculated from normalized within-repertoire ranks of inferred template counts. A later analysis computed generation probabilities with a VDJ recombination model fitted to out-of-frame rearrangements, and checked the results against IGoR. A later analysis scored TCR-TCR, TCR-HLA and TCR-CMV co-occurrence with hypergeometric tests, applying a repertoire-size bias correction to TCR pairs. A later analysis estimated false discovery rates by permuting HLA or CMV assignments 20 times. In a later analysis, co-occurring TCRs were grouped using DBSCAN, with TCRdist sequence similarity added in when clustering inside HLA-allele-positive subsets. Repertoires with fewer than 30,000 or more than 120,000 public chains were left out of co-occurrence clustering, as were about 5 repertoires with anomalous nucleotide sharing. The clones in this table, taken by TCRdb from immuneACCESS, are in-frame only. Not every clone is retained; where verified, under half of the shortfall comes from an unresolved V gene, and the cause of the rest is unknown. That table is the source of V, J and clone size, and D and trimming were worked out from the DNA. Across this sample there are 150,000 to 200,000 clones, with more than 80% seen only once. The ten largest clonotypes hold 4.8% of the sample.

What the work shows at the level of the full study, not this receptor alone: It was suggested by the authors that the approach could potentially be generalized to other disease states and immunological phenotypes. The earlier analysis of some 540 of the donors excluded roughly 17 rarely observed V segments, including chromosome 9 orphons, because counts were too low. A later analysis found that TCR association rates varied across HLA loci, with DRB1 alleles showing the most associated TCRs and HLA-C alleles the fewest. In vitro tests confirmed that a few of the cytomegalovirus-associated TCR beta chains recognize cytomegalovirus antigens. According to a later analysis, parvovirus B19, influenza, CMV and Epstein-Barr virus appeared linked to several top co-occurrence clusters. While some public TCRs were present in many individuals, most TCR sequences turned up only very rarely across donors. The study listed 150 to 200 TCR beta chains as associated with cytomegalovirus. In a later analysis, most CMV-associated TCR beta chains were found to appear HLA-restricted, with HLA associations seemingly driven largely by CMV exposure. Roughly uniform sequencing depth across donors was assumed in presence/absence analyses, although this assumption may not hold. Compared with equally common non-associated chains, HLA-associated TCR beta chains in a later analysis were more clonally expanded and had lower generation probabilities. Linkage disequilibrium might explain the correlated functional status among segregating V segments, but an unknown experimental factor could not be ruled out. The only immune exposure information available for the cohort was CMV serostatus. The 87-base-pair reads could not distinguish some IMGT-functional V segments, including TRBV6-2 and TRBV6-3, so those segments were excluded. Because some donors lacked HLA typing at each locus, the association tests relied only on the typed subset. A further reported finding was that TCR beta sequences accurately predicted the HLA-A and HLA-B alleles for most subjects in the first cohort. The classifier was reported to diagnose cytomegalovirus status with high specificity and sensitivity in both the original and validation cohorts. Only TCR beta chains were sequenced in this cohort, and the absence of alpha or paired-chain data limited detectable features. In a later genetic analysis, fewer N-insertions in productive TCRs were reported among donors in an Asian-associated ancestry cluster than the roughly 700-donor mean. In a later genetic analysis, a missense DCLRE1C variant was associated with V-gene and J-gene trimming of TCR beta chains, and the association was replicated in an independent cohort. In an earlier analysis of around 600 of the donors, most TCR beta V segments were observed in productive rearrangements about 87% or about 30% of the time, broadly matching IMGT annotations. The sequencing pipeline was judged likely to have produced a cluster of highly shared sequence variants as a technical artifact. A later analysis associated around 16,000 TCR beta sequences with specific HLA alleles at a false discovery rate of 0.05. Strong co-occurrence of HLA alleles, especially DR and DQ, made assigning TCR associations to individual alleles difficult.

Based on the germline V gene (reference sequence), the CDR1 and CDR2 sequences are GTSNPN and SVGIG. The CDR3 goes from the cysteine to the phenylalanine over 15 residues. The DNA shown is the 45-base CDR3, in frame from base 1. V and J are trimmed by 8 bases and 0 bases, and the gene matches miss 10 bases of the junction. The clonotype was recovered from a man aged 18-30 years in good health and CMV-seronegative. The rearranged segments are TRBV30 and TRBJ2-3; 8 bases in the junction line up with TRBD2. The specimen sequenced was PBMCs. Here is the DNA: TGTGCCGGCCAAGGGAGCGGGGGAAGCACAGATACGCAGTATTTT. Its amino acids are CAGQGSGGSTDTQYF.